This T cell receptor beta chain was identified in a study of naive and memory T cell subsets. Findings and limits, study-wide: TCR abundance followed a power law differing between naive and memory subsets. Each distinct alpha or beta sequence counts as one clonotype.

After CD4 positive bead selection, the CD4-negative fraction gave CD8 T cells. This clonotype occurred a few times. The antigen is undetermined. The beta constant-region primer was an equimolar mix of two oligonucleotides covering TRBC1 and TRBC2. TCRdb processed the UMI-ligation and nested PCR reads anew with MiXCR; each CDR3 protein has one entry. The sample has 120,000 to 150,000 distinct CDR3 sequences; approximately 15% are singletons. Source material: naive CD4+ T cells from blood. This sequence originates from a human donor in good health.

The CDR3: CASSNAGTARGRPGELFF. In DNA, the CDR3 is TGCGCCAGCAGCAACGCCGGGACAGCGAGAGGCCGCCCCGGGGAGCTGTTTTTT. The V call is TRBV10-1, the J call TRBJ2-2, with TRBD1 matching over 7 bases. Germline CDR1 reads WNHNN; CDR2 reads SYGVQD (reference sequence). This CDR3 spans 18 amino acids. The trim removed 6 bases at V and 6 bases at J, leaving 19 bases unmatched.